Below, 21 T cell receptor beta chains from the same sample are listed, as sequenced in a study of shared clonotypes between healthy human individuals. Profiling relied on immunoSEQ multiplex PCR, and the TCRdb table lists in-frame clones only, not all of them. Here the sample spans around 600,000 clones, about 98% being singletons. Naive CD8 cells comprised CD45RO-negative, CCR7-positively selected cells, excluding terminally differentiated effector memory CD45RA+ cells. Material for sequencing was naive CD8+ T cells sorted from blood. The receptor source for this set is a man under 40 in good health.

V is TRBV7-2 and J is TRBJ1-5; D might be TRBD1 (5 bases). V lost 5 bases and J 0 bases, leaving 8 bases between the germline ends. The germline V gene has CDR1 SGHTA and CDR2 FQGNSA. CDR3 length equals 14 residues. The CDR3 DNA reads as TGTGCCAGCAGCGGGACGTATAGCAATCAGCCCCAGCATTTT. Its protein product is CASSGTYSNQPQHF.

The sample holds one count of this clone. This chain links TRBV4-1 with TRBJ1-1; weak D call: TRBD1 (6 bases). V was shortened by 4 bases and J by 3 bases, with 18 bases between the two germline ends. Germline-derived CDR1 and CDR2 are MGHRA and YSYEKL. The CDR3 runs to 16 residues. CDR3 residues: CASSLKVPPGDTEAFF. The CDR3 nucleotides read TGCGCCAGCAGCCTCAAGGTCCCTCCAGGGGACACTGAAGCTTTCTTT.

The chain joins TRBV11-1 to TRBJ2-7; D call uncertain. V was cut by 5 bases and J by 3 bases, with 14 bases left in between. This CDR3 spans 14 amino acids. The V gene's germline CDR1 is SGHAT and CDR2 FQDESV (reference sequence). CDR3 amino acids: CASSASDRLYEQYF. The CDR3 bases are TGTGCCAGCAGCGCTTCGGATCGCCTCTACGAGCAGTACTTC.

As for this clone: This specimen includes other DNA sequences encoding the same CDR3. V gene TRBV9 combines with J gene TRBJ1-3; 8 bases fit TRBD1. This CDR3 comprises 15 residues. Germline V gene lookup returns CDR1 SGDLS and CDR2 YYNGEE. After removal of 2 bases from V and 0 bases from J, the junction contained 1 base not matched to a gene. DNA of the CDR3: TGTGCCAGCAGCGTGGGGACAGGCTCTGGAAACACCATATATTTT. Its translation: CASSVGTGSGNTIYF.

The chain has TRBV11-2 and TRBJ2-1, with TRBD2 identical over 10 bases. This CDR3 spans 16 amino acids. With V trimmed by 1 base and J by 5 bases, 5 bases remained unmatched. Germline V lookup: CDR1 SGHAT, CDR2 FQNNGV. Here the CDR3 DNA reads TGTGCCAGCAGCTTAGGGACTAGCGGAGCCGACAATGAGCAGTTCTTC. This codes for CASSLGTSGADNEQFF.

This chain joins TRBV28 and TRBJ2-7; D ambiguous. Germline CDR1 is MDHEN and CDR2 is SYDVKM. This CDR3 has 14 residues. Trimming left V 2 bases short and J 3 bases short, with 11 bases between. CDR3: CASSLRLTGYEQYF. In DNA form, the CDR3 reads TGTGCCAGCAGTTTAAGACTTACGGGCTACGAGCAGTACTTC.

A remark on this clone: The sample contains more than one DNA sequence encoding this CDR3. The V call is TRBV6-5, the J call TRBJ2-2, with unresolved D. The CDR3 is 13 residues long. The ends were cut back, 0 bases at V and 6 bases at J, with 5 bases in the middle. Looked up from germline, CDR1 is MNHEY and CDR2 is SVGAGI. The CDR3 region is CASSYSSAGELFF. The DNA of the CDR3 is TGTGCCAGCAGTTACTCCTCGGCCGGGGAGCTGTTTTTT.

This clone was seen once. The rearrangement links TRBV11-2 to TRBJ2-7; TRBD1 might be the D (6 bases). The germline gives CDR1 SGHAT, CDR2 FQNNGV. The V gene lost 0 bases and the J gene lost 2 bases, with 11 bases spanning the gap. CDR3 length: 15 amino acids. The CDR3 spells CASSLEATGAYEQYF. The DNA for the CDR3 is TGTGCCAGCAGCTTAGAGGCGACAGGCGCCTACGAGCAGTACTTC.

The V call is TRBV29-1, the J call TRBJ2-1; D might be TRBD1 (5 bases). The germline gives CDR1 SQVTM, CDR2 ANQGSEA. This CDR3 is built from 13 residues. V dropped 7 bases and J dropped 0 bases, with 10 bases sitting between them. In DNA, the CDR3 is TGCAGCGGGACGACAGCCTCCTACAATGAGCAGTTCTTC. Its translation is CSGTTASYNEQFF.

This clone is a singleton in its sample. This chain joins TRBV29-1 and TRBJ1-2, with TRBD1 matching over 7 bases. The germline CDR1 and CDR2 sequences are SQVTM and ANQGSEA. J gave up 0 bases and V 4 bases, and 11 bases lay outside the gene matches. CDR3 length: 16 residues. CDR3 sequence reads: CSVVGWAGGTNYGYTF. The CDR3 DNA reads as TGCAGCGTTGTGGGATGGGCAGGGGGAACTAACTATGGCTACACCTTC.

This chain links TRBV14 with TRBJ2-7; 7 bases map to TRBD2. The germline gives CDR1 SGHDN, CDR2 FVKESK. V was clipped by 0 bases and J by 6 bases; unmatched bases: 11. This CDR3 is 16 amino acids long. The CDR3 protein is CASSQDRVGRLSEQYF. The CDR3, as DNA: TGTGCCAGCAGCCAAGATCGGGTCGGGAGGTTGAGCGAGCAGTACTTC.

V is TRBV7-9 and J is TRBJ2-7; possibly TRBD2 for D (5 bases). The CDR3 length is 14 residues. Trimming took off 5 bases at V and 2 bases at J, with 13 bases between the two ends. The germline CDR1 and CDR2 sequences are SEHNR and FQNEAQ (reference sequence). The CDR3: CASSPVRLPYEQYF. The CDR3 DNA follows: TGTGCCAGCAGCCCCGTTCGACTACCCTACGAGCAGTACTTC.

The chain links TRBV18 to TRBJ2-1; D perhaps matches TRBD1 (5 bases). The CDR3 sequence is 14 residues long. CDR1 is KGHSH and CDR2 is LQKENI in the germline V gene. Trimming took 2 bases from V and 3 from J, leaving 8 bases between them. The CDR3 loop reads CASSPGANYNEQFF. DNA of the CDR3: TGTGCCAGCTCACCAGGGGCCAACTACAATGAGCAGTTCTTC.

The chain couples TRBV28 to TRBJ2-7; D is perhaps TRBD1 (5 bases). CDR1 is MDHEN, CDR2 SYDVKM, per germline. V lost 5 bases to trimming and J lost 3 bases, with 17 bases between them. The CDR3 runs to 15 residues. CDR3 sequence: CASSPVQGLIYEQYF. The CDR3 DNA reads TGTGCCAGCAGTCCTGTTCAGGGTCTCATCTACGAGCAGTACTTC. The whole variable domain, remainder taken from reference TRBV28 and TRBJ2-7, is DVKVTQSSRYLVKRTGEKVFLECVQDMDHENMFWYRQDPGLGLRLIYFSYDVKMKEKGDIPEGYSVSREKKERFSLILESASTNQTSMYLCASSPVQGLIYEQYFGPGTRLTVT.

This clone was detected a few times. This rearrangement joins TRBV27 to TRBJ1-1; no reliable D call. Germline V gene sequence: CDR1 MNHEY, CDR2 SMNVEV (reference sequence). Trimming left V 3 bases short and J 0 bases short, with 8 bases between. This CDR3 comprises 14 residues. The CDR3, as DNA: TGTGCCAGCAGTTTCGACTTCATGAACACTGAAGCTTTCTTT. Encoded protein: CASSFDFMNTEAFF.

The rearrangement uses TRBV6-1 and TRBJ2-3, with 9 bases fitting TRBD1. V shed 0 bases and J 4 bases; nucleotides not matched to a gene: 2. Germline V gives CDR1 MNHNS, CDR2 SASEGT. There are 15 residues in the CDR3. The CDR3 protein is CASSEAGQGSDTQYF. The CDR3 bases are TGTGCCAGCAGTGAAGCGGGACAGGGATCAGATACGCAGTATTTT.

The genes are TRBV4-3 and TRBJ1-5; unclear D gene. Germline assignment: CDR1 LGHNA and CDR2 YSLEER. Trimming took off 0 bases at V and 4 bases at J, with 16 bases between the two ends. The CDR3 has 17 residues. The CDR3 loop reads CASSQDRFTVENQPQHF. CDR3 DNA sequence: TGCGCCAGCAGCCAAGATCGGTTTACCGTCGAAAATCAGCCCCAGCATTTT.

This clone was recorded only once. The J gene is TRBJ1-5, the V gene TRBV5-4; no firm D call. The CDR3 totals 13 residues. Germline V gene lookup returns CDR1 SGHNT and CDR2 YYREEE (reference sequence). The V end was cut by 3 bases, the J end by 2 bases, with 6 bases between. The CDR3 region is CASSSQGNQPQHF. Here the CDR3 DNA reads TGTGCCAGCAGCTCCCAGGGCAATCAGCCCCAGCATTTT.

V gene TRBV28 combines with J gene TRBJ2-6; no definite D call. The germline V gene has CDR1 MDHEN and CDR2 SYDVKM. V was shortened by 6 bases and J by 0 bases, with 9 bases between the two germline ends. CDR3 length equals 15 residues. This chain's CDR3 is CASSRRYSGANVLTF. Written as DNA, the CDR3 is TGTGCCAGCAGCCGAAGATACTCTGGGGCCAACGTCCTGACTTTC.

The CDR3 DNA reads as TGTGCCAGCAGCTCCCCTAGCGGCCAAGAGACCCAGTACTTC. Translating it yields CASSSPSGQETQYF. The V call is TRBV7-9, the J call TRBJ2-5; TRBD2 matches at 7 bases. V trimming: 4 bases; J trimming: 1 base; junction bases outside the gene matches: 3. Germline V CDR1 and CDR2: SEHNR, FQNEAQ (reference sequence). There are 14 residues in the CDR3.

The genes are TRBV5-4 and TRBJ2-3; D may correspond to TRBD1 or TRBD2 (5 bases each). CDR3 length: 16 residues. Trimming cost V 0 bases and J 2 bases, with 13 bases left between them. Germline V gives CDR1 SGHNT, CDR2 YYREEE (reference sequence). In DNA form, the CDR3 reads TGTGCCAGCAGCTTGGGGAATTCGGGACCCACAGATACGCAGTATTTT. Translated: CASSLGNSGPTDTQYF.